This entry features one T cell receptor beta chain sequence. The data originate from a study of T-cell reconstitution after alpha-beta-depleted transplantation in children. Trimming shortened V by 1 base and J by 0 bases, and 4 bases separated the two germline ends. CDR1 is KGHSH and CDR2 is LQKENI in the germline V gene. CDR3 length equals 13 residues. The TCRbeta library was prepared with unique molecular identifiers. TCRdb recomputed calls from the PCR reads with MiXCR, one row per CDR3 protein. Among about 270,000 distinct CDR3 sequences listed, over 8% were seen once. The sample here was PBMCs from the stem cell graft donor, taken from the stem cell graft. This receptor was identified in a human donor who donated a stem cell graft to a child with SCID. The J gene is TRBJ2-7, the V gene TRBV18; no reliable D call. CDR3 sequence (DNA): TGTGCCAGCTCACCACAGAACTCCTACGAGCAGTACTTC. This gives the protein CASSPQNSYEQYF.